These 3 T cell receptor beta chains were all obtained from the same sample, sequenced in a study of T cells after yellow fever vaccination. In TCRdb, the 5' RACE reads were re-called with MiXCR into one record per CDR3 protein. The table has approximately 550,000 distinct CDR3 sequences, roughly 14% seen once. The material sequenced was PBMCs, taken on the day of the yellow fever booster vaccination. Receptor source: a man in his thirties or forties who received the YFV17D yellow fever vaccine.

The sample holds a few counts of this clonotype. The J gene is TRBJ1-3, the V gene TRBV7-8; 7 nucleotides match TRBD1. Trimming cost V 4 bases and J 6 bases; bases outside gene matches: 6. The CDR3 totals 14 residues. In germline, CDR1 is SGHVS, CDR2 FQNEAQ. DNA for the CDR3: TGTGCCAGCAGCTCGACAGGGAGGGTAAACACCATATATTTT. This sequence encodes CASSSTGRVNTIYF.

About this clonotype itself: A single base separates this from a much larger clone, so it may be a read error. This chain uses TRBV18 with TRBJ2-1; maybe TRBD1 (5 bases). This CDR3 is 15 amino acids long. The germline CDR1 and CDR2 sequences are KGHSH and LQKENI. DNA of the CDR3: TGTACCAGCTCACCAGGGATAGCCTCCTACAATGAGCAGTTCTTC. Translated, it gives CTSSPGIASYNEQFF.

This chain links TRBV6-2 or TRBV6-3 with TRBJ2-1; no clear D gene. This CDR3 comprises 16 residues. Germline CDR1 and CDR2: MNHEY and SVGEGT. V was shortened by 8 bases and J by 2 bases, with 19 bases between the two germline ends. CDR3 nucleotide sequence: TGTGCCAGCTCCCCGACGAGCCGGGTTCCCTACAATGAGCAGTTCTTC. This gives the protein CASSPTSRVPYNEQFF.